The next 25 T cell receptor beta chains were all read from a single sample in a study of somatic mutations in cytotoxic T cells in rheumatoid arthritis. The data were produced by immunoSEQ multiplex PCR, yet TCRdb's version contains in-frame clones alone and is incomplete. Among under 15,000 clones listed, 80% were seen once. The sample comprised CD8+ T cells sorted from blood. The origin of the receptors is a man aged 45-65 years in good health.

The V call is TRBV2, the J call TRBJ1-5; D is possibly TRBD1 (6 bases). With 3 bases removed from V and 6 bases from J, the gap between germline ends came to 18 bases. This CDR3 contains 16 residues. Germline CDR1 and CDR2: SNHLY and FYNNEI. The CDR3 nucleotides read TGTGCCAGCAGTGAGTTTGTCTACAGGGATCCTCAGCCCCAGCATTTT. Its protein product is CASSEFVYRDPQPQHF.

This clone was seen a handful of times. The V gene is TRBV6-5, the J gene TRBJ2-7; D is ambiguous. CDR1 and CDR2 (germline): MNHEY, SVGAGI. The CDR3 has 14 residues. Trimming cost V 2 bases and J 3 bases, with 11 bases left between them. The CDR3 region has the DNA TGTGCCAGCAGTTACGGGCAGCCGGGCTACGAGCAGTACTTC. It encodes CASSYGQPGYEQYF.

The chain recombines TRBV14 with TRBJ1-2, with D unresolved. Germline V gene sequence: CDR1 SGHDN, CDR2 FVKESK. V gave up 0 bases and J gave up 6 bases, with 14 bases separating them. The CDR3 is 15 amino acids. The CDR3 spells CASSQDSWGTNGYTF. The CDR3 DNA sequence: TGTGCCAGCAGCCAAGATTCTTGGGGTACAAATGGCTACACCTTC.

The V call is TRBV6-5, the J call TRBJ1-5; 7 nucleotides line up with TRBD1. Germline CDR1 and CDR2: MNHEY and SVGAGI. Unmatched junction bases numbered 5, after V lost 6 bases and J lost 3 bases. The CDR3 loop spans 14 amino acids. The CDR3 loop reads CASSIDRDNQPQHF. In DNA, the CDR3 is TGTGCCAGCAGCATTGACAGGGACAATCAGCCCCAGCATTTT.

This clone showed up just a few times. The chain is built from TRBV9 and TRBJ2-7; the D call may be TRBD1 or TRBD2 (5 bases each). Trimming stripped 4 bases from V and 5 bases from J, with 22 bases between. The CDR3 totals 16 residues. CDR1 SGDLS and CDR2 YYNGEE come from the germline V gene. CDR3 bases: TGTGCCAGCAGCCCAAACCGGGACCGCAAAACCCACGAGCAGTACTTC. It specifies CASSPNRDRKTHEQYF.

The chain carries TRBV7-2 and TRBJ1-2; D uncertain. CDR3 length: 14 amino acids. V gave up 1 base and J gave up 3 bases, with 9 bases separating them. The germline gives CDR1 SGHTA, CDR2 FQGNSA. CDR3 DNA sequence: TGTGCCAGCAGCTTAGTGGCCCAGGACTATGGCTACACCTTC. Translating it yields CASSLVAQDYGYTF.

This chain connects TRBV9 to TRBJ2-2; 8 bases line up with TRBD1. Germline CDR1 reads SGDLS; CDR2 reads YYNGEE. The CDR3 runs to 17 residues. V gave up 4 bases and J gave up 0 bases; unmatched junction bases: 8. CDR3 protein: CASSSPRQGTNTGELFF. CDR3 nucleotides: TGTGCCAGCAGCTCCCCCAGACAGGGGACGAACACCGGGGAGCTGTTTTTT.

This chain links TRBV30 with TRBJ2-5; 8 bases match TRBD2. This CDR3 region has 16 residues. V gave up 3 bases and J gave up 3 bases; unmatched junction bases: 12. The germline gives CDR1 GTSNPN, CDR2 SVGIG (reference sequence). CDR3 loop: CAWSLVGSGREETQYF. DNA for the CDR3: TGTGCCTGGAGCCTAGTAGGGTCCGGGAGGGAAGAGACCCAGTACTTC.

This chain links TRBV5-1 with TRBJ2-5, with 12 bases lining up with TRBD2. V lost 4 bases, J lost 4 bases, and 8 bases stayed unmatched. This CDR3 region has 16 residues. In germline, CDR1 is SGHRS, CDR2 YFSETQ. In DNA, the CDR3 is TGCGCCAGCAGCCCCGAGACTAGCGGGAGAAGAGAGACCCAGTACTTC. It codes for CASSPETSGRRETQYF.

This clone was seen only a few times. CDR3 amino acids: CASRHRTGDEQYF. The DNA of the CDR3 is TGTGCCAGCAGACATAGGACAGGGGACGAGCAGTACTTC. The chain links TRBV7-9 to TRBJ2-7; 9 bases agree with TRBD1. The CDR3 has 13 residues. In germline, CDR1 is SEHNR, CDR2 FQNEAQ (reference sequence). The V segment lost 6 bases and the J segment 5 bases; nucleotides outside the gene matches: 5.

The rearrangement joins TRBV6-1 to TRBJ2-5; D is perhaps TRBD2 (6 bases). The CDR3 consists of 15 residues. V was pared by 5 bases and J by 3 bases, with 16 bases between. CDR1 and CDR2 from the germline V gene are MNHNS and SASEGT. The CDR3 loop reads CASSPLVSGEETQYF. As DNA, the CDR3 is TGTGCCAGCAGTCCCCTTGTCTCGGGGGAAGAGACCCAGTACTTC.

V is TRBV7-9 and J is TRBJ2-7; 9 nucleotides agree with TRBD1. Trimming removed 10 bases from V and 3 bases from J; junction bases left unmatched: 7. The V gene's germline CDR1 is SEHNR and CDR2 FQNEAQ (reference sequence). The CDR3 loop spans 13 amino acids. CDR3 DNA: TGTGCCACCTCGACAGGGGGTAACTACGAGCAGTACTTC. It codes for CATSTGGNYEQYF. The full variable domain, completed using reference TRBV7-9 and TRBJ2-7, is DTGVSQNPRHKITKRGQNVTFRCDPISEHNRLYWYRQTLGQGPEFLTYFQNEAQLEKSRLLSDRFSAERPKGSFSTLEIQRTEQGDSAMYLCATSTGGNYEQYFGPGTRLTVT.

This CDR3 is CASSQRARVDYGYTF. In nucleotides, the CDR3 is TGCGCCAGCAGCCAACGGGCTAGGGTGGACTATGGCTACACCTTC. The V gene is TRBV4-1, the J gene TRBJ1-2; D is uncertain. Between the trimmed V and J ends, which lost 2 bases and 3 bases, there was a span of 13 bases. Germline V CDR1 and CDR2: MGHRA, YSYEKL. The CDR3 loop spans 15 amino acids.

The chain carries TRBV28 and TRBJ2-5, with D perhaps given as TRBD1 or TRBD2 (5 bases each). The CDR3 length is 15 residues. CDR1 and CDR2 from the germline V gene are MDHEN and SYDVKM. The germline V and J ends were trimmed by 6 bases and 9 bases, with 23 bases remaining between them. The CDR3 loop is CASSLPGTLVLAQYF. Here the CDR3 DNA reads TGTGCCAGCAGCCTCCCCGGGACCCTTGTGTTGGCCCAGTACTTC.

The J gene is TRBJ2-3, the V gene TRBV4-1, with 7 bases fitting TRBD2. This CDR3 spans 15 amino acids. Germline trimming cut 4 bases from V and 5 bases from J; bases unmatched to any gene: 9. The germline CDR1 and CDR2 sequences are MGHRA and YSYEKL. CDR3 nucleotides: TGCGCCAGCAGCCCCCGGGACTACCAGGGAGATACGCAGTATTTT. Its translation is CASSPRDYQGDTQYF.

The chain has TRBV6-5 and TRBJ2-7; D might be TRBD1 (5 bases). Between the trimmed V and J ends, which lost 5 bases and 2 bases, there was a span of 10 bases. CDR3 length equals 13 residues. Germline CDR1 is MNHEY and CDR2 is SVGAGI. The CDR3 region has the DNA TGTGCCAGCAGTCCTAGGGGTCCCTACGAGCAGTACTTC. It translates to CASSPRGPYEQYF.

The rearrangement uses TRBV11-2 and TRBJ1-2; TRBD1 matches at 7 bases. CDR1 and CDR2 from the germline V gene are SGHAT and FQNNGV. With 1 base clipped from V and 5 bases from J, the junction kept 7 bases outside the gene matches. This CDR3 has 15 residues. The CDR3 DNA reads TGTGCCAGCAGCTTAGGAGACAGGGTCGATTATGGCTACACCTTC. Its protein product is CASSLGDRVDYGYTF.

This rearrangement joins TRBV5-1 to TRBJ1-1, with TRBD1 matching 11 bases. CDR3 length equals 14 residues. Per the germline V gene, CDR1 is SGHRS and CDR2 is YFSETQ. The ends lost 5 bases at V and 7 bases at J; junction bases unmatched: 7. CDR3 loop: CASRGWGQGDEAFF. CDR3 nucleotide sequence: TGCGCCAGCAGGGGGTGGGGACAGGGGGATGAAGCTTTCTTT.

The rearrangement joins TRBV27 to TRBJ2-2; D is perhaps TRBD1 (6 bases). This CDR3 comprises 14 residues. Trimming pared 5 bases from V and 4 bases from J, leaving 11 bases between. The germline V gene has CDR1 MNHEY and CDR2 SMNVEV (reference sequence). CDR3 DNA: TGTGCCAGCAGTCCACAGGGCTTCACCGGGGAGCTGTTTTTT. Protein: CASSPQGFTGELFF.

V usage is TRBV6-1 and J usage is TRBJ1-2, with TRBD1 matching over 7 bases. Germline CDR1 and CDR2: MNHNS and SASEGT. V was pared by 2 bases and J by 8 bases, with 17 bases of the junction left unmatched. CDR3 size: 17 residues. The CDR3 loop reads CASSETFNRGILEGYTF. For the CDR3, the DNA is TGTGCCAGCAGTGAAACGTTTAACAGGGGAATTCTTGAGGGCTACACCTTC.

This clone has more than one count but fewer than ten. This sequence joins TRBV13 and TRBJ1-6; a weak D match, TRBD1 (5 bases). There are 16 residues in the CDR3. The germline CDR1 and CDR2 sequences are PRHDT and FYEKMQ (reference sequence). The V end lost 1 base, the J end lost 8 bases, and 15 bases lay between the germline ends. The chain's CDR3 is CASSLVGRVIDSPLHF. DNA for the CDR3: TGTGCCAGCAGCTTAGTGGGCAGGGTCATTGATTCACCCCTCCACTTT.

This chain links TRBV7-9 with TRBJ2-2, with TRBD1 matching 8 bases. CDR3 length: 17 residues. V gave up 2 bases and J gave up 4 bases; unmatched junction bases: 9. From germline, CDR1 is SEHNR and CDR2 FQNEAQ (reference sequence). The CDR3 here is CASSLYRQGLATGELFF. CDR3 coding DNA: TGTGCCAGCAGCTTATATCGACAGGGGTTGGCCACCGGGGAGCTGTTTTTT.

The chain employs TRBV6-5 and TRBJ2-7; D is unclear. The germline CDR1 and CDR2 sequences are MNHEY and SVGAGI. The CDR3 has 12 residues. V was pared by 7 bases and J by 4 bases, with 11 bases between. CDR3 sequence reads: CASTEPRYEQYV. In DNA, the CDR3 is TGTGCCAGCACGGAGCCTAGGTACGAGCAGTACGTC.

The gene calls are TRBV14 and TRBJ2-3; the match to TRBD2 covers 9 bases. The CDR3 is 19 residues long. J gave up 1 base and V 6 bases, and 17 bases lay outside the gene matches. The germline gives CDR1 SGHDN, CDR2 FVKESK. The CDR3 nucleotides read TGTGCCAGCAGTCAAAAGATGTTAGCGGGAGTCCGTCGCACAGATACGCAGTATTTT. Amino acids: CASSQKMLAGVRRTDTQYF. Using reference TRBV14 and TRBJ2-3 for the parts outside the CDR3, the full variable domain is EAGVTQFPSHSVIEKGQTVTLRCDPISGHDNLYWYRRVMGKEIKFLLHFVKESKQDESGMPNNRFLAERTGGTYSTLKVQPAELEDSGVYFCASSQKMLAGVRRTDTQYFGPGTRLTVL.

This rearrangement joins TRBV30 to TRBJ2-7, with D possibly TRBD1 on 7 matching bases. V lost 3 bases and J 7 bases, leaving 16 bases between the germline ends. CDR3 length equals 13 residues. Germline V gene lookup returns CDR1 GTSNPN and CDR2 SVGIG (reference sequence). CDR3 in amino acids: CAWSGGQRGEQYF. The CDR3 DNA reads TGTGCCTGGAGCGGGGGACAGCGCGGGGAGCAGTACTTC.